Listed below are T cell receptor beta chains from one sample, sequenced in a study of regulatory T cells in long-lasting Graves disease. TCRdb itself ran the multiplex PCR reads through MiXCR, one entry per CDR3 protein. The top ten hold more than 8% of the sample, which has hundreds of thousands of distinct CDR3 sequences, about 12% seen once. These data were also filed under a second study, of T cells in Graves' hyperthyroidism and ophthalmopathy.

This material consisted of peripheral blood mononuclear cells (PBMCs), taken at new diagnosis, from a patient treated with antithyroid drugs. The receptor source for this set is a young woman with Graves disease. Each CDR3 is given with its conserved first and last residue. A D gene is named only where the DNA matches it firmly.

CASSLSSGYSYEQYF	TRBD2	TRBV28	TRBJ2-7
CASSSRWGLAGGNEQFF	TRBD2	TRBV11-2	TRBJ2-1
CANSLRTGGAGANVLTF	TRBD1	TRBV5-1	TRBJ2-6
CASSMVVGEGNTEAFF	NA	TRBV19	TRBJ1-1
CASSPGVGQETQYF	NA	TRBV7-7	TRBJ2-5
CASSWVGQNTEAFF	NA	TRBV2	TRBJ1-1
CASWGLYPQDNEQFF	NA	TRBV2	TRBJ2-1
CASRGGAQAFF	NA	TRBV7-9	TRBJ1-1
CASSRGGRETQYF	NA	TRBV7-9	TRBJ2-5
CASSLTRDRGREQYF	TRBD1	TRBV7-2	TRBJ2-7
CASSPRQGDQPQHF	TRBD1	TRBV7-2	TRBJ1-5
CASSYSLFGTGSQYF	TRBD1	TRBV6-5	TRBJ2-3
CASREGSSYQETQYF	NA	TRBV28	TRBJ2-5
CASSLLTGLLFF	NA	TRBV7-2	TRBJ2-2
CASSLGQGGGSQPQHF	TRBD1	TRBV6-1	TRBJ1-5
CASSQMITGNTEAFF	NA	TRBV4-1	TRBJ1-1
CASSPLGGVNEQFF	TRBD2	TRBV27	TRBJ2-1
CASSFIGGVREQYF	NA	TRBV11-1	TRBJ2-7
CASSYSYRGGHNEQFF	NA	TRBV11-1	TRBJ2-1
CASSVAVAGVGTGELFF	TRBD2	TRBV7-9	TRBJ2-2
CASSGLPPRGNEQFF	NA	TRBV19	TRBJ2-1
CASRTDANEKLFF	NA	TRBV19	TRBJ1-4
CASSSRDRGFYEQYF	TRBD1	TRBV19	TRBJ2-7
CASSSPGQGKTKNIQYF	TRBD1	TRBV28	TRBJ2-4
CASSSNSLRLQGTGANVLTF	NA	TRBV27	TRBJ2-6
CASSTSSGSNTGELFF	TRBD2	TRBV19	TRBJ2-2
CASSPQGTSVNTEAFF	NA	TRBV18	TRBJ1-1
CASSLEAALGTGELFF	NA	TRBV5-8	TRBJ2-2
CASSQGWRVPYEQYF	NA	TRBV11-1	TRBJ2-7
CASSRGGRQGENTEAFF	TRBD1	TRBV5-4	TRBJ1-1
CASSSGHRLFF	NA	TRBV6-2/TRBV6-3	TRBJ1-4
CATSEGAGTPGANVLTF	NA	TRBV24-1	TRBJ2-6
CASSLEGAWSSGNTIYF	NA	TRBV5-6	TRBJ1-3